The 23 T cell receptor beta chains in this list originate from one sample, sequenced in a study of human T cells and chemical hapten exposure. Time point reported: pre-sensitization, week 0. Treatment reported: therapeutic diphenylcyclopropenone sensitization with weekly scalp DPC. TCRdb ran MiXCR on the RACE reads and lists one entry per CDR3 protein. Of 300,000 to 450,000 distinct CDR3 sequences listed, 5.5% are singletons. The material was whole blood, obtained in connection with sensitization to the hapten diphenylcyclopropenone (DPC). These receptors came from a woman between 18 and 29 years old with alopecia areata. Some clones in this sample may be carry-over from other donors' samples.

Only a few counts were recorded for this clonotype. J is TRBJ2-4 and V is TRBV12-5; D is uncertain. The V and J ends lost 3 bases and 6 bases respectively, with 3 bases between them. Germline CDR1 LGHNT, CDR2 FRNRAP. The CDR3 extends over 11 amino acids. CDR3 in DNA: TGTGCTAGTGGTTTATCAAACATTCAGTACTTC. Translation gives CASGLSNIQYF.

This clonotype was counted between two and nine times. The genes are TRBV5-1 and TRBJ2-3; 11 positions agree with TRBD2. The CDR3 extends over 16 amino acids. Trimming removed 4 bases from V and 6 bases from J; junction bases left unmatched: 10. From germline, CDR1 is SGHRS and CDR2 YFSETQ. Written as DNA, the CDR3 is TGCGCCAGCAGCCTCCCTAGCGGGGGGCTGGTGGATACGCAGTATTTT. Encoded protein: CASSLPSGGLVDTQYF.

This chain uses TRBV6-5 with TRBJ1-6, with a possible D match to TRBD1 (5 bases). The length of the CDR3 is 15 residues. The V end lost 2 bases, the J end lost 7 bases, and 12 bases lay between the germline ends. Germline lookup yields CDR1 MNHEY and CDR2 SVGAGI. CDR3 sequence: CASSYAVYRNSPLHF. The CDR3 nucleotides are TGTGCCAGCAGTTACGCCGTGTACAGGAATTCACCCCTCCACTTT.

The chain joins TRBV2 to TRBJ1-1; a possible D gene is TRBD1 (5 bases). CDR3 size: 14 residues. Trimming left V 9 bases short and J 3 bases short, with 17 bases between. Germline CDR1 reads SNHLY; CDR2 reads FYNNEI. DNA for the CDR3: TGTGCCAGACGGATGGGGCTAGAGGACACTGAAGCTTTCTTT. This codes for CARRMGLEDTEAFF.

In this sample, this clonotype turned up many times. The chain recombines TRBV6-1 with TRBJ1-2; D is ambiguous. Deletions cut 2 bases from V and 5 bases from J, with 12 bases between. The CDR3 covers 14 residues. Looked up from germline, CDR1 is MNHNS and CDR2 is SASEGT. The CDR3 nucleotides read TGTGCCAGCAGTGAAAACCCAGGAGGATATGGCTACACCTTC. Its protein product is CASSENPGGYGYTF.

The CDR3 nucleotides read TGTGCCAGCAGCGTAGTATCCCTAGCGGGGACGAATGAGCAGTTCTTC. Protein: CASSVVSLAGTNEQFF. V is TRBV9 and J is TRBJ2-1; 9 positions agree with TRBD2. Losses at the gene ends were 0 bases for V and 7 bases for J; bases not matched to a gene: 8. CDR1 is SGDLS and CDR2 is YYNGEE in the germline V gene. The CDR3 is 16 residues long.

This clonotype was recorded many times. The chain links TRBV7-9 to TRBJ2-1; D gene ambiguous. V was shortened by 5 bases and J by 5 bases, with 7 bases between the two germline ends. The length of the CDR3 is 12 residues. Per germline, CDR1 SEHNR and CDR2 FQNEAQ (reference sequence). As DNA, the CDR3 is TGTGCCAGCAGCCCAAGGGACAATGAGCAGTTCTTC. Protein sequence: CASSPRDNEQFF.

This clonotype has a count of ten or more. This chain links TRBV7-2 with TRBJ1-1; D may be TRBD1 (6 bases). Trimming removed 5 bases at V and 4 bases at J, with 17 bases between. The CDR3 consists of 15 residues. The germline CDR1 and CDR2 sequences are SGHTA and FQGNSA. CDR3 region: CASSHLTTGSTEAFF. The CDR3 DNA reads TGTGCCAGCAGCCACCTCACTACAGGGTCCACTGAAGCTTTCTTT.

This clonotype came up many times. The rearrangement links TRBV12-5 to TRBJ1-1; no clear D. The CDR3 spans 13 residues. Germline V gene data show CDR1 as LGHNT and CDR2 as FRNRAP. Between the trimmed V and J ends, which lost 7 bases and 3 bases, there was a span of 12 bases. CDR3 loop: CASAQIGDTEAFF. The CDR3 DNA sequence: TGTGCTAGTGCTCAGATTGGGGACACTGAAGCTTTCTTT.

In this sample, this clonotype turned up a few times. The chain couples TRBV6-1 to TRBJ1-2; D uncertain. The V gene's germline CDR1 is MNHNS and CDR2 SASEGT. The ends were cut back, 3 bases at V and 4 bases at J, with 6 bases in the middle. The CDR3 consists of 12 residues. CDR3 coding DNA: TGTGCCAGCAGTGATTGGACCTATGGCTACACCTTC. Amino acid sequence: CASSDWTYGYTF.

V usage is TRBV29-1 and J usage is TRBJ1-2; no clear D gene. The CDR3 runs 15 residues. The germline V and J ends were trimmed by 5 bases and 7 bases, with 23 bases remaining between them. Per the germline V gene, CDR1 is SQVTM and CDR2 is ANQGSEA. CDR3 amino acids: CSVRPVMISRVGYTF. The CDR3 nucleotides are TGCAGCGTTCGCCCCGTTATGATTTCAAGGGTTGGCTACACCTTC.

This clonotype has a handful of counts. V usage is TRBV20-1 and J usage is TRBJ2-5, with a possible D match to TRBD2 (6 bases). CDR1 and CDR2 (germline): DFQATT, SNEGSKA (reference sequence). V lost 7 bases to trimming and J lost 0 bases, with 9 bases between them. CDR3 length equals 12 residues. The DNA for the CDR3 is TGCAGTGGTGCGGGGTACCAAGAGACCCAGTACTTC. This codes for CSGAGYQETQYF.

Only a few counts were recorded for this clonotype. The chain is built from TRBV6-2 or TRBV6-3 and TRBJ1-1; D is unresolved. The CDR3 is 11 residues long. The V end lost 0 bases, the J end lost 7 bases, and 3 bases lay between the germline ends. The germline V gene encodes CDR1 MNHEY and CDR2 SVGEGT. DNA of the CDR3: TGTGCCAGCAGTTACTCCCTTGAAGCTTTCTTT. It yields the protein CASSYSLEAFF.

This clonotype was seen a few times. This chain uses TRBV27 with TRBJ1-2; a possible D gene is TRBD1 (6 bases). Between the trimmed V and J ends, which lost 2 bases and 4 bases, there was a span of 11 bases. Germline CDR1 MNHEY, CDR2 SMNVEV (reference sequence). The CDR3 spans 14 residues. The CDR3 region is CASSLDRYFYGYTF. The CDR3 DNA reads TGTGCCAGCAGTTTAGACAGGTACTTCTATGGCTACACCTTC.

The V gene is TRBV7-2, the J gene TRBJ1-3, with TRBD1 as a possible D gene (5 bases). The ends were cut back, 1 base at V and 4 bases at J, with 11 bases in the middle. Germline CDR1 and CDR2: SGHTA and FQGNSA. The CDR3 is 15 amino acids. CDR3 nucleotides: TGTGCCAGCAGCTTAGAGAACAGGCGGGGAAACACCATATATTTT. It translates to CASSLENRRGNTIYF.

The V gene is TRBV27, the J gene TRBJ1-1; 7 bases align to TRBD1. The germline V gene encodes CDR1 MNHEY and CDR2 SMNVEV (reference sequence). V was clipped by 5 bases and J by 8 bases; unmatched bases: 8. The CDR3 consists of 13 residues. For the CDR3, the DNA is TGTGCCAGCAGTCCTACACAACAGGGGGAAGCTTTCTTT. Translating it yields CASSPTQQGEAFF.

This clonotype was picked up many times. This chain uses TRBV2 with TRBJ2-3; 9 bases agree with TRBD1. Trimming removed 7 bases from V and 4 bases from J; junction bases left unmatched: 6. The V gene's germline CDR1 is SNHLY and CDR2 FYNNEI. This CDR3 comprises 14 residues. The CDR3 sequence: CASMPGTGSDTQYF. The CDR3 DNA reads as TGTGCCAGCATGCCGGGGACAGGGTCAGATACGCAGTATTTT.

J is TRBJ1-1 and V is TRBV6-6; 8 bases line up with TRBD1. V lost 4 bases to trimming and J lost 2 bases; unmatched junction nucleotides: 9. This CDR3 contains 16 residues. Germline lookup yields CDR1 MNHNY and CDR2 SVGAGI (reference sequence). The CDR3 protein is CASSSPRTGPNTEAFF. CDR3 bases: TGTGCCAGCAGTTCACCCCGGACAGGGCCCAACACTGAAGCTTTCTTT.

V and J are TRBV6-6 and TRBJ1-4; D perhaps matches TRBD1 (5 bases). CDR3 length: 14 residues. Per germline, CDR1 MNHNY and CDR2 SVGAGI (reference sequence). Trimming removed 5 bases from V and 6 bases from J, with 13 bases in between. The CDR3 loop is CASSRDSSYEKLFF. The CDR3 DNA reads TGTGCCAGCAGTCGGGACTCGTCCTATGAAAAACTGTTTTTT.

This clonotype was counted many times. Sequence at one end of the junction differs from germline and may be a read error. The chain recombines TRBV2 with TRBJ1-2, with a weak D call TRBD1 (6 bases). The CDR3 is 14 amino acids. Per the germline V gene, CDR1 is SNHLY and CDR2 is FYNNEI. This chain's CDR3 is CASSGGGLRYRYTF. The CDR3 nucleotides are TGTGCCAGCAGTGGAGGGGGGCTGCGCTATCGCTACACCTTC.

The table lists this clonotype with a few counts. This sequence joins TRBV18 and TRBJ2-7; 10 nucleotides match TRBD2. With 0 bases clipped from V and 2 bases from J, the junction kept 4 bases outside the gene matches. The CDR3 covers 16 residues. Germline V lookup: CDR1 KGHSH, CDR2 LQKENI. This CDR3 is CASSPPGAGGAYEQYF. CDR3 nucleotides: TGTGCCAGCTCACCACCGGGAGCGGGGGGGGCCTACGAGCAGTACTTC.

This clonotype was detected many times. The chain uses TRBV5-6 and TRBJ1-2; TRBD1 might be the D (5 bases). CDR1 and CDR2 (germline): SGHDT, YYEEEE. Deletions cut 0 bases from V and 4 bases from J, with 16 bases between. The CDR3 is made up of 16 amino acids. CDR3 bases: TGTGCCAGCAGCTTGGGAGGGGCAGCGAGCTTCTATGGCTACACCTTC. Its protein is CASSLGGAASFYGYTF.

This clonotype was detected only a few times. At one boundary the junction diverges from the germline segment, which might be a read error. The J gene is TRBJ1-3, the V gene TRBV29-1; 8 positions match TRBD1. The CDR3 spans 13 residues. Germline V CDR1 and CDR2: SQVTM, ANQGSEA. CDR3 protein: CSGEDRGGNTIYF. The CDR3 DNA is TGCAGCGGTGAAGACAGGGGAGGAAACACCATATATTTT.